These T cell receptor beta chains were read from a single sample in a study of vaccination and CD4 T cells after COVID-19. TCRdb recomputed calls from the PCR reads with MiXCR, one row per CDR3 protein. The sample lists fewer than 9,500 distinct CDR3 sequences, 55% to 75% occurring once. For these TCRs, the target antigens are not known. The material sequenced was CD4+ T cells from blood, cultured in vitro. Every receptor here comes from a human donor who had recovered from COVID-19. Each CDR3 is given with its conserved first and last residue. D genes are given only for firm matches. Clone size is shown for a subset of rows, as once, few, many or a class of expanded clone.

v_call	j_call	clone_size	cdr3_length	d_call	cdr3_nt	cdr3_aa
TRBV6-1	TRBJ1-1	-	12	-	TGTGCCAGCAGTAGGCAGGGGACTGAAGCTTTCTTT	CASSRQGTEAFF
TRBV6-2/TRBV6-3	TRBJ2-6	-	18	-	TGTGCCAGCAGTACCGAGGAGTCGGCGAGCTCTGGGGCCAACGTCCTGACTTTC	CASSTEESASSGANVLTF
TRBV7-2	TRBJ1-2	-	15	-	TGTGCCAGCAGCTCCCCAGTAGGCGGACTATATGGCTACACCTTC	CASSSPVGGLYGYTF
TRBV11-2	TRBJ2-3	-	14	TRBD2	TGTGCCAGCAGCCGGGAGGGTCTCACAGATACGCAGTATTTT	CASSREGLTDTQYF
TRBV12-3/TRBV12-4	TRBJ1-1	-	15	TRBD1	TGTGCCAGCAGGCTCCATGGACAGGGGCGGACTGAAGCTTTCTTT	CASRLHGQGRTEAFF
TRBV6-1	TRBJ1-6	-	17	TRBD1	TGTGCCAGCAGGGGGGACAGGGGCTCTCTCACTAATTCACCCCTCCACTTT	CASRGDRGSLTNSPLHF
TRBV7-6	TRBJ2-5	-	15	TRBD1	TGTGCCAGCAGCCCTAGTCCAGGGGGTGGGGAGACCCAGTACTTC	CASSPSPGGGETQYF
TRBV19	TRBJ1-5	few	15	TRBD1	TGTGCCAGTAGTCACGGGACAGGGGGCAATCAGCCCCAGCATTTT	CASSHGTGGNQPQHF
TRBV4-1	TRBJ1-5	-	18	TRBD1	TGCGCCAGCAGCCAAGGGCAGGGGGAGATTTTTCGCAATCAGCCCCAGCATTTT	CASSQGQGEIFRNQPQHF
TRBV6-1	TRBJ2-7	-	16	TRBD2	TGTGCCAGCAGTGATATGGGAACTAGCGGGAGCTACGAGCAGTACTTC	CASSDMGTSGSYEQYF
TRBV12-3/TRBV12-4	TRBJ1-5	-	13	-	TGTGCCAGCAGTTTGTCCCCCCTGATGCCCCAGCATTTT	CASSLSPLMPQHF
TRBV27	TRBJ1-5	-	17	-	TGTGCCAGCAGTTTATGGGGCAGATCTTATAGCAATCAGCCCCAGCATTTT	CASSLWGRSYSNQPQHF
TRBV18	TRBJ1-6	-	13	-	TGTGCCAGCTCACCTTCAGTTAATTCACCCCTCCACTTT	CASSPSVNSPLHF
TRBV7-2	TRBJ2-1	few	14	TRBD1	TGTGCCAGCAGCTTAAGACAGGGGGATAATGAGCAGTTCTTC	CASSLRQGDNEQFF
TRBV19	TRBJ1-5	-	16	TRBD1	TGTGCCAGTAGTATAGCCGGGACAGGGGGCATTCAGCCCCAGCATTTT	CASSIAGTGGIQPQHF
TRBV10-3	TRBJ2-7	few	15	-	TGTGCCATCAGTGAGTCGAATGGGGATTACTACGAGCAGTACTTC	CAISESNGDYYEQYF
TRBV9	TRBJ1-1	-	14	-	TGTGCCAGCAGCACCCAGACGGCTAACACTGAAGCTTTCTTT	CASSTQTANTEAFF
TRBV6-5	TRBJ1-1	-	13	-	TGTGCCAGCAGTTCCCCGGAGGACCCAAGGGCTTTCTTT	CASSSPEDPRAFF
TRBV28	TRBJ2-2	-	19	TRBD2	TGTGCCACCGAGAGACTAGCGGGGGGGATCTACGCGAACACCGGGGAGCTGTTTTTT	CATERLAGGIYANTGELFF
TRBV20-1	TRBJ2-5	-	12	-	TGCAGTGCCCGGGTCCTAAGGGAGACCCAGTACTTC	CSARVLRETQYF
TRBV6-2/TRBV6-3	TRBJ1-5	-	16	TRBD1	TGTGCCAGCAGTTACCAAACAGGGGGCGCCCCCCAGCCCCAGCATTTT	CASSYQTGGAPQPQHF
TRBV19	TRBJ2-7	-	14	TRBD2	TGTGCCAGTAGTCTAAGCGGGGAAAACTACGAGCAGTACTTC	CASSLSGENYEQYF
TRBV7-2	TRBJ2-3	-	12	-	TGTGCCAGCAGCTCGATGACATCTACGCAGTATTTT	CASSSMTSTQYF
TRBV20-1	TRBJ2-2	-	13	-	TGCAGTGCTAGAGCCAGCAACACCGGGGAGCTGTTTTTT	CSARASNTGELFF
TRBV7-9	TRBJ1-2	-	12	-	TGTGCCAGCAGCTTACAAGGGTTTGGCTACACCTTC	CASSLQGFGYTF
TRBV12-3/TRBV12-4	TRBJ1-1	-	14	-	TGTGCCAGCAGGTGGACAGCGGCGAACACTGAAGCTTTCTTT	CASRWTAANTEAFF
TRBV19	TRBJ2-7	-	16	TRBD2	TGTGCCAGTAGTATCGGGTTTAGCGGGACGGTCTACGAGCAGTACTTC	CASSIGFSGTVYEQYF
TRBV20-1	TRBJ1-4	-	13	TRBD1	TGCAGTGCTAGAGATCAGGGGGGTGAAAAACTGTTTTTT	CSARDQGGEKLFF
TRBV7-9	TRBJ2-3	-	13	-	TGTGCCAGCAGCTTACCTAACACAGATACGCAGTATTTT	CASSLPNTDTQYF
TRBV6-1	TRBJ1-5	once	13	TRBD1	TGTGCCAGCAGTAACCGGGACAGGGAACCCCAGCATTTT	CASSNRDREPQHF
TRBV20-1	TRBJ1-2	-	13	-	TGCAGTGCTAGCCCACAGGACCGGGGTGGCTACACCTTC	CSASPQDRGGYTF
TRBV7-9	TRBJ2-7	-	13	-	TGTGCCAGCACCCCAGAGGGATCCCACGAGCAGTACTTC	CASTPEGSHEQYF
TRBV6-1	TRBJ1-1	few	13	-	TGTGCCAGCACGGGACACACGAACACTGAAGCTTTCTTT	CASTGHTNTEAFF
TRBV24-1	TRBJ1-5	-	14	-	TGTGCCACCAAGAACAGGGCGAGGGATCAGCCCCAGCATTTT	CATKNRARDQPQHF
TRBV2	TRBJ2-5	-	14	-	TGTGCCAGCAGTGTTGACCAGGGGACCCGGACCCAGTACTTC	CASSVDQGTRTQYF
TRBV20-1	TRBJ2-7	once	13	TRBD2	TGCAGTGCAGAACTAGCGGGACAAAGCGAGCAGTACTTC	CSAELAGQSEQYF
TRBV5-5	TRBJ2-7	-	14	-	TGTGCCAGCAGCTTGGCCGGCTCATCCTACGAGCAGTACTTC	CASSLAGSSYEQYF
TRBV6-1	TRBJ1-6	-	13	-	TGTGCCAGCAGTCAGGGATCTTATTCACCCCTCCACTTT	CASSQGSYSPLHF
TRBV6-1	TRBJ2-5	-	15	TRBD1	TGTGCCAGCAGTGGAAACAGGGGAAGGGGGGAGACCCAGTACTTC	CASSGNRGRGETQYF
TRBV10-3	TRBJ1-1	few	14	-	TGTGCCATCAGTGAGTCCGGAGTGGGAACTGAAGCTTTCTTT	CAISESGVGTEAFF
TRBV20-1	TRBJ2-1	-	14	-	TGCAGTGCTAGAGATCAGTCTAGCTGGGATGAGCAGTTCTTC	CSARDQSSWDEQFF
TRBV6-5	TRBJ2-3	-	17	-	TGTGCCAGCAGTTTCTCTGGGGTGGGACACCGCACAGATACGCAGTATTTT	CASSFSGVGHRTDTQYF
TRBV28	TRBJ2-5	once	20	TRBD1	TGTGCCAGCAGTTTGGTATTGGGTACCCGGGACAGGGGGCAGAAGGAGACCCAGTACTTC	CASSLVLGTRDRGQKETQYF
TRBV9	TRBJ1-1	-	14	-	TGTGCCAGCAGCCTCCACGTAGGGGTCACTGAAGCTTTCTTT	CASSLHVGVTEAFF
TRBV6-5	TRBJ1-6	-	15	-	TGTGCCAGCAGTTATTGGGGGGAGGGGGATTCACCCCTCCACTTT	CASSYWGEGDSPLHF
TRBV2	TRBJ1-1	few	13	-	TGTGCCAGCAGTAGAGGGGTGAACACTGAAGCTTTCTTT	CASSRGVNTEAFF
TRBV7-2	TRBJ2-7	-	18	-	TGTGCCAGCAGCCAAAGGACCCCTCGGGACAAATCACCCCACGAGCAGTACTTC	CASSQRTPRDKSPHEQYF
TRBV7-9	TRBJ1-6	-	15	TRBD1	TGTGCCAGCAGCACGGGACAGGCTAATGATTCACCCCTCCACTTT	CASSTGQANDSPLHF
TRBV7-9	TRBJ1-2	-	14	-	TGTGCCAGCAGCTTAGGGGGAGAAGGGTATGGCTACACCTTC	CASSLGGEGYGYTF